This TCR beta chain appears in the sequencing data of a study of cytomegalovirus exposure and HLA in healthy donors. Whole-study results and caveats: The authors enumerated 150 to 200 TCR beta chains as linked to cytomegalovirus. A highly shared variant cluster was judged a likely technical artifact. Approximately 18,000 TCR beta sequences were associated with HLA alleles at 0.05 false discovery rate in a later analysis. On later analysis, the bulk of CMV-associated TCR beta chains appeared to be HLA-restricted.

Germline lookup yields CDR1 SGHTA and CDR2 FQGTGA. The V and J ends lost 5 bases and 8 bases respectively, with 16 bases between them. The CDR3 spans 14 residues. Use of 60 Vbeta and 13 Jbeta primers characterized the PCR. Generated by immunoSEQ multiplex PCR, the TCRdb table keeps only in-frame clones and is missing some. Of around 120,000 clones in the sample, 80% were seen once. About this clone itself: The antigen is unknown.

Material: PBMCs. The V call is TRBV7-3, the J call TRBJ2-1, with D maybe TRBD2 (5 bases). The sequence came from a female donor in good health and CMV-seropositive. CDR3 loop: CASSQNPSSDEQFF. The DNA for the CDR3 is TGTGCCAGCAGCCAAAACCCTAGCTCCGATGAGCAGTTCTTC. Complete variable domain (other parts from reference TRBV7-3 and TRBJ2-1): GAGVSQTPSNKVTEKGKYVELRCDPISGHTALYWYRQSLGQGPEFLIYFQGTGAADDSGLPNDRFFAVRPEGSVSTLKIQRTERGDSAVYLCASSQNPSSDEQFFGPGTRLTVL.